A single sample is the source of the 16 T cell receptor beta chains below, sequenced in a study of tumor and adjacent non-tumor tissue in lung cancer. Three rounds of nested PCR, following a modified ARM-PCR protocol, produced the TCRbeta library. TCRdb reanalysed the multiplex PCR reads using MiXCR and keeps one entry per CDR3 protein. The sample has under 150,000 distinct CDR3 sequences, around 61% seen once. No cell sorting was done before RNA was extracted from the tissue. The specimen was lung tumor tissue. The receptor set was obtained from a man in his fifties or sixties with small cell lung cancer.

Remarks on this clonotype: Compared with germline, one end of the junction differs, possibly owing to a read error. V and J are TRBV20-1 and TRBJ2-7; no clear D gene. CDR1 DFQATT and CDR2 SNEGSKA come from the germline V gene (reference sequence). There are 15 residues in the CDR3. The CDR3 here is CSARVPDLHYYEHYF. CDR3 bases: TGCAGTGCTAGAGTCCCTGACTTACATTACTACGAGCACTACTTC.

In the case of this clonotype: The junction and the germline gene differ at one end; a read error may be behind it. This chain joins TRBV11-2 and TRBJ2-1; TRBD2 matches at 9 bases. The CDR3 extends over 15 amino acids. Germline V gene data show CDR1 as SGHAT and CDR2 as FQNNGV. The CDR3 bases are TGTGCCAGCCTACCTATAGCGGGAGTGATGAATGATCAGTTCTTC. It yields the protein CASLPIAGVMNDQFF.

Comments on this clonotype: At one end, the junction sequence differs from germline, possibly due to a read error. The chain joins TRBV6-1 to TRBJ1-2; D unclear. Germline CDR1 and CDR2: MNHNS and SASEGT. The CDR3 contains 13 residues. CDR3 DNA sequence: TGTGCCAGCGGTGAAGCCGGGAGGTACGGCTACACCTTC. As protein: CASGEAGRYGYTF.

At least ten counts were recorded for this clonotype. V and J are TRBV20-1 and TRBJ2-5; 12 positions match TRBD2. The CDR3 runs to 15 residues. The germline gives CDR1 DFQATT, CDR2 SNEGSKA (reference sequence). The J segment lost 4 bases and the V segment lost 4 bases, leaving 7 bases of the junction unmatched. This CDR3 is CSAIRLAGDGETQYF. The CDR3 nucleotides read TGCAGTGCTATACGACTAGCGGGAGACGGAGAGACCCAGTACTTC.

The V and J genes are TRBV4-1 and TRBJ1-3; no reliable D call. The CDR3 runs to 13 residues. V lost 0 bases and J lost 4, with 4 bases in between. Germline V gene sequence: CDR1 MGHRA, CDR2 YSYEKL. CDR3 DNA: TGCGCCAGCAGCCAAGAATCAGGAAACACCATATATTTT. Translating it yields CASSQESGNTIYF.

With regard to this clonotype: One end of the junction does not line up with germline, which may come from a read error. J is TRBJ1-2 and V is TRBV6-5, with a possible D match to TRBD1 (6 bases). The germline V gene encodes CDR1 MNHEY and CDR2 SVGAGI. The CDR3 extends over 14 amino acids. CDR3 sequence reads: CVSTPATGLHGYTF. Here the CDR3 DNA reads TGTGTCAGCACCCCCGCGACAGGACTCCATGGCTACACCTTC.

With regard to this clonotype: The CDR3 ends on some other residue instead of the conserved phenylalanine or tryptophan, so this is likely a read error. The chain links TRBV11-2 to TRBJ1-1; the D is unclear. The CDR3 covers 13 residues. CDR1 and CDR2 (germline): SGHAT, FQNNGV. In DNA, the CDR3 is TGTGCTAGCGCCCCGGGGTGGTTATCTGAAGCTTTCCTT. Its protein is CASAPGWLSEAFL.

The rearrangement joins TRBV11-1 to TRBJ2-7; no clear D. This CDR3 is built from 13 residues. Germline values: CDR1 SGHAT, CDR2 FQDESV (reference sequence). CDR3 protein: CASSLILGYEEYV. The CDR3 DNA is TGTGCCAGCAGCCTAATCTTGGGGTACGAGGAGTACGTC.

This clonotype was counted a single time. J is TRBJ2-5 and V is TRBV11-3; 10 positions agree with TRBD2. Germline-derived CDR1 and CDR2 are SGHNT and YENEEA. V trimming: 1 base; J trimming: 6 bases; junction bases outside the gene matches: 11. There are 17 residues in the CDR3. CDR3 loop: CASSLVRLAGAGQTQYF. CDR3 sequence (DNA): TGTGCCAGCAGCTTAGTTCGGCTAGCGGGAGCGGGACAGACCCAGTACTTC. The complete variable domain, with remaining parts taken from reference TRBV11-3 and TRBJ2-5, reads EAGVVQSPRYKIIEKKQPVAFWCNPISGHNTLYWYLQNLGQGPELLIRYENEEAVDDSQLPKDRFSAERLKGVDSTLKIQPAELGDSAVYLCASSLVRLAGAGQTQYFGPGTRLLVL.

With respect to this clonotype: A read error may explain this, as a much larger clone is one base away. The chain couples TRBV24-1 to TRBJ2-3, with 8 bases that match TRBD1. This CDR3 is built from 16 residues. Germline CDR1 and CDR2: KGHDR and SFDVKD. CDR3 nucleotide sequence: TGTGCCACCAGTGATTTGCCGACAGGGGACACATATACGCAGTATTTT. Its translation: CATSDLPTGDTYTQYF.

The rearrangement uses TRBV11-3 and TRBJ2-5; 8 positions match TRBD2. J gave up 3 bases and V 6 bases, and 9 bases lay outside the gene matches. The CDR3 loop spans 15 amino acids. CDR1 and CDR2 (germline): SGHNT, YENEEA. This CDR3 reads CASRATPGLEETQYF. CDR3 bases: TGTGCCAGCAGAGCCACCCCGGGACTAGAAGAGACCCAGTACTTC.

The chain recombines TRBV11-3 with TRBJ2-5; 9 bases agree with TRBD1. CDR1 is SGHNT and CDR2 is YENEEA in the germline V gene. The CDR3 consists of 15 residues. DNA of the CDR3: TGTGTCAGTAGCGCTGACAGGGGGTTCCAAGAGACCCAGTACTTC. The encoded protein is CVSSADRGFQETQYF.

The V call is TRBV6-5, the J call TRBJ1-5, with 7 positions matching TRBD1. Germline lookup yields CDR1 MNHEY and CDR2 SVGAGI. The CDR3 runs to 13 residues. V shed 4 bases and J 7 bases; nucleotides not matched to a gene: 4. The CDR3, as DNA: TGTGCCAGCAGTTTGCAGGGGGGGCAGCCCCAGCATTTT. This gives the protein CASSLQGGQPQHF.

The CDR3: CARPRRYGDQYV. The CDR3 nucleotides read TGCGCCAGACCCAGACGATACGGCGATCAGTACGTC. V usage is TRBV10-2 and J usage is TRBJ2-7; D is undetermined. The germline V and J ends were trimmed by 9 bases and 10 bases, with 19 bases remaining between them. CDR3 length: 12 amino acids. Germline V CDR1 and CDR2: WSHSY, SAAADI.

The CDR3 region has the DNA TGTGCCAAGAGCCTCGGGGGTGGGGGCGACACCGGGGAGCTGTTTTTT. This sequence encodes CAKSLGGGGDTGELFF. V and J are TRBV4-2 and TRBJ2-2, with D perhaps being TRBD1 or TRBD2 (6 bases each). This CDR3 comprises 16 residues. Germline V gene data show CDR1 as LGHNA and CDR2 as YNFKEQ. Trimming pared 10 bases from V and 3 bases from J, leaving 21 bases between.

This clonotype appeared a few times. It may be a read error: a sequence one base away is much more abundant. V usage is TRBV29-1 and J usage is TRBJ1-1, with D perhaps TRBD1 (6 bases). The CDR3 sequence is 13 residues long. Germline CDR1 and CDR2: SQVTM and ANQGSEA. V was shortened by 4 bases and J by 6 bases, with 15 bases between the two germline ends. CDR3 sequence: CSVVGGGGSEAFF. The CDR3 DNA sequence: TGCAGCGTTGTGGGAGGGGGTGGCTCTGAAGCTTTCTTT. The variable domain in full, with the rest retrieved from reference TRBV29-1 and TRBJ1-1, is SAVISQKPSRDICQRGTSLTIQCQVDSQVTMMFWYRQQPGQSLTLIATANQGSEATYESGFVIDKFPISRPNLTFSTLTVSNMSPEDSSIYLCSVVGGGGSEAFFGQGTRLTVV.